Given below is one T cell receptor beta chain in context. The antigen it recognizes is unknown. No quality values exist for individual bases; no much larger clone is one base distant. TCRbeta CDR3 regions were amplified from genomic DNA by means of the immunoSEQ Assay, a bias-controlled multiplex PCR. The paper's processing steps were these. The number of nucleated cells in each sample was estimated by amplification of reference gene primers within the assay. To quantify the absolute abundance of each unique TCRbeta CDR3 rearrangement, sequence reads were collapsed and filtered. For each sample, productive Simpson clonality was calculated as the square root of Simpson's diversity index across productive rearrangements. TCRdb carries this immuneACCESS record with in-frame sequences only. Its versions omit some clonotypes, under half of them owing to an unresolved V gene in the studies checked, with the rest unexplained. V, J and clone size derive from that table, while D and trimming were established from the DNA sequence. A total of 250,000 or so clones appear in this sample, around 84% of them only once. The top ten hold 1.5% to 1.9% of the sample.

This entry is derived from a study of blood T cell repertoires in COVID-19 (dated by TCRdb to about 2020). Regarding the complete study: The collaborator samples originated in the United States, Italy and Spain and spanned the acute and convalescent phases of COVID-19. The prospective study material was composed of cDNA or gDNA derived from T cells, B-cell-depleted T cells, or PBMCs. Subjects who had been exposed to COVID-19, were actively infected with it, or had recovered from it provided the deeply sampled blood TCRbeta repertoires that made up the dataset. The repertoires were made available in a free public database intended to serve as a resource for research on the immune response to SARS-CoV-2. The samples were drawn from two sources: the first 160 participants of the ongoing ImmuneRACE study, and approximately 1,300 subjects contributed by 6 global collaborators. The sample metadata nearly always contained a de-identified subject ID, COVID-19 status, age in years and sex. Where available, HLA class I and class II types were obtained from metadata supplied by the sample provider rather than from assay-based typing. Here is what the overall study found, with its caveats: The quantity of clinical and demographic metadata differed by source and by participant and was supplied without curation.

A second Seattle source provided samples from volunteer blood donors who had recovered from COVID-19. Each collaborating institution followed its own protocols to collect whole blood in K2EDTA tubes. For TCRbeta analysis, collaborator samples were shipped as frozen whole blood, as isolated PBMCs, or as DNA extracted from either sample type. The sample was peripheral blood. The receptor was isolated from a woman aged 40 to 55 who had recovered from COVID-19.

The DNA is TGTGCCAGCAGTTTCTCCCCGCAGCCCCAGCATTTT. Its protein is CASSFSPQPQHF. The V gene is TRBV12-3 or TRBV12-4 and the J gene is TRBJ1-5; too little of a D gene remains to name it. The CDR3, cysteine through phenylalanine, is 12 amino acids long. Kept here is only the CDR3 DNA, which spans 36 bases and is read in frame from base 1. V sheds 3 bases and J sheds 7 bases, leaving 7 bases between their ends.